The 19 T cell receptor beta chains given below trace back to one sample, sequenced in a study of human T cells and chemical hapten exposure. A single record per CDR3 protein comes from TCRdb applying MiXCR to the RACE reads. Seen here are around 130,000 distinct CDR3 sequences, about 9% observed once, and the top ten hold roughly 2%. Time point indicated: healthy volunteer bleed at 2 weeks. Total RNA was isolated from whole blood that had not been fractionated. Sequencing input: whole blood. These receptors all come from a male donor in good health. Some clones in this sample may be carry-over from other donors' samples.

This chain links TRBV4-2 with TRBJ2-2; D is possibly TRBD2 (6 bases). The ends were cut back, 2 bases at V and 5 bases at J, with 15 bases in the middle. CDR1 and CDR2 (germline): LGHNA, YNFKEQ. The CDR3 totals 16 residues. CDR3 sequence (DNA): TGTGCCAGCAGCCAAAGCGGGTACGGGGAAACCGGGGAGCTGTTTTTT. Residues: CASSQSGYGETGELFF.

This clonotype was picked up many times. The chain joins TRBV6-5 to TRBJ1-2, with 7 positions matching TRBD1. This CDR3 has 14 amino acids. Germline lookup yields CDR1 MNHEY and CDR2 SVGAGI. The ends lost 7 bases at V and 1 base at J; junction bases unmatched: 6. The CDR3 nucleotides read TGTGCCAGCAAGGGGGCAGGGATTAACTATGGCTACACCTTC. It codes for CASKGAGINYGYTF.

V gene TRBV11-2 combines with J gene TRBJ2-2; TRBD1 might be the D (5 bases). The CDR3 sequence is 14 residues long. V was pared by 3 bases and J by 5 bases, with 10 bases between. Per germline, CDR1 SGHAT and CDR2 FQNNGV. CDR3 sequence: CASSLTTDTGELFF. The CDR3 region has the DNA TGTGCCAGCAGCTTGACGACAGATACCGGGGAGCTGTTTTTT.

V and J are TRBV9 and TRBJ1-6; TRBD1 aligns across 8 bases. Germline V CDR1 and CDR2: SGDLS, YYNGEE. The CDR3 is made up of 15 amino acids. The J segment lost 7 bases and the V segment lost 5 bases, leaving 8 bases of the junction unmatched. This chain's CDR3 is CASSPGQGPNSPLHF. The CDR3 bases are TGTGCCAGCAGTCCCGGACAGGGACCGAATTCACCCCTCCACTTT.

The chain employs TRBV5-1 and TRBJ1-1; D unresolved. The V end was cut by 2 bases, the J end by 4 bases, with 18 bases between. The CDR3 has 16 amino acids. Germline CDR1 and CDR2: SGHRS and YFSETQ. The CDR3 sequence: CASSLLAGASGTEAFF. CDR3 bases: TGCGCCAGCAGCTTATTGGCAGGCGCCTCGGGCACTGAAGCTTTCTTT.

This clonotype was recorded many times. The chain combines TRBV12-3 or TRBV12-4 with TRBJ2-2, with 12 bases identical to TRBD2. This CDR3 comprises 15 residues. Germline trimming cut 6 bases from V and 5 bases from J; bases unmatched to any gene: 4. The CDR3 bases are TGTGCCAGCAGCCGACTAGCGGGGGCGACCGGGGAGCTGTTTTTT. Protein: CASSRLAGATGELFF.

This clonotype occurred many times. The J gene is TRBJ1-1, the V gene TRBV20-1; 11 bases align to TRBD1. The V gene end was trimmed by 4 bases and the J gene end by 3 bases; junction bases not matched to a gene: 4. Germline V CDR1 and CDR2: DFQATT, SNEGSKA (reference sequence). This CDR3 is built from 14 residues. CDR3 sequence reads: CSAKGQGADTEAFF. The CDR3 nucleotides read TGCAGTGCTAAAGGACAGGGGGCGGACACTGAAGCTTTCTTT.

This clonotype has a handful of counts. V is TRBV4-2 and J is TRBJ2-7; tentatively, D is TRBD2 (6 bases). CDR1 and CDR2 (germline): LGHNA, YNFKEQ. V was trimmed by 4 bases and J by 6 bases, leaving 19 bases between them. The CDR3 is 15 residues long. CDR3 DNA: TGTGCCAGCAGCCCCCGGGAGTCCCTATGGGGCGAGCAGTACTTC. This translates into CASSPRESLWGEQYF.

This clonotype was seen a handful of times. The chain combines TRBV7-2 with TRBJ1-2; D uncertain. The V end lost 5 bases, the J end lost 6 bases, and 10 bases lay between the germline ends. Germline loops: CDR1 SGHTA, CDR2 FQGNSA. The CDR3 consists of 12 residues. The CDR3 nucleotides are TGTGCCAGCAGCCCCGTACGGGATGGCTACACCTTC. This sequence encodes CASSPVRDGYTF.

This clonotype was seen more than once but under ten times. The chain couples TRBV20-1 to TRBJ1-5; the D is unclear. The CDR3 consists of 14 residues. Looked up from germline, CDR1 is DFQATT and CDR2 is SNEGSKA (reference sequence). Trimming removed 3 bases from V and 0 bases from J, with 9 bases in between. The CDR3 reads CSASIGDSNQPQHF. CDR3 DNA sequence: TGCAGTGCTAGCATAGGAGATAGCAATCAGCCCCAGCATTTT.

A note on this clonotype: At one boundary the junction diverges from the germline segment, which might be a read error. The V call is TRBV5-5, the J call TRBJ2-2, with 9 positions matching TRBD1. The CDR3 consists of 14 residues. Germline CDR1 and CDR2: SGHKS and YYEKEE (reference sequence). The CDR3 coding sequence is TGTGTCAGCAGAAGACAGGGGGACACCGGGGAGCTGTTTTTT. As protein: CVSRRQGDTGELFF.

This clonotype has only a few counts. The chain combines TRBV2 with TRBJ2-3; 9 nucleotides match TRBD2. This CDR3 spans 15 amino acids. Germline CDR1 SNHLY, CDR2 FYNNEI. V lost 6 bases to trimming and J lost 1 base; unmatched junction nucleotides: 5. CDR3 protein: CASRVAGAGTDTQYF. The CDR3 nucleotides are TGTGCCAGCAGGGTAGCGGGAGCGGGCACAGATACGCAGTATTTT. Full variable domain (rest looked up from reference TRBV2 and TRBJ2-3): EPEVTQTPSHQVTQMGQEVILRCVPISNHLYFYWYRQILGQKVEFLVSFYNNEISEKSEIFDDQFSVERPDGSNFTLKIRSTKLEDSAMYFCASRVAGAGTDTQYFGPGTRLTVL.

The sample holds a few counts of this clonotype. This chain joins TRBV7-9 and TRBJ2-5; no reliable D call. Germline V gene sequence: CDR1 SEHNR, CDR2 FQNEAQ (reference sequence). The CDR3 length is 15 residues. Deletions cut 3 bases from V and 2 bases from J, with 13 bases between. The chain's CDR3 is CASSLVWQEQETQYF. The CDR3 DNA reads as TGTGCCAGCAGCTTGGTGTGGCAGGAGCAAGAGACCCAGTACTTC.

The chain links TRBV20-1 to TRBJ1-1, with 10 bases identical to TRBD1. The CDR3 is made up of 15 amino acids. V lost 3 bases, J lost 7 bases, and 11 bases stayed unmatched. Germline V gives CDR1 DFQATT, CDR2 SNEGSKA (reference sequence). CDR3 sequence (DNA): TGCAGTGCTAGGCGTGGACAGGGGGTCCACGTTGAAGCTTTCTTT. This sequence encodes CSARRGQGVHVEAFF.

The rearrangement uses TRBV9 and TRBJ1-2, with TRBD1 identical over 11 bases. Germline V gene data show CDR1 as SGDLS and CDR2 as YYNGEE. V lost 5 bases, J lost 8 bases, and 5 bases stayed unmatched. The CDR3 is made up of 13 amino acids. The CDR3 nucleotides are TGTGCCAGCAGAGGACAGGGGGCTGGGGGCTACACCTTC. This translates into CASRGQGAGGYTF.

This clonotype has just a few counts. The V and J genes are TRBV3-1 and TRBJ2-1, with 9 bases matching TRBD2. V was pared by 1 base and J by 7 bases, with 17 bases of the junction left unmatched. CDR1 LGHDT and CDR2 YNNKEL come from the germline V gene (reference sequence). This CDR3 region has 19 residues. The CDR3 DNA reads TGTGCCAGCAGCCAAGTAGGTCTACGGCGGGGGGGCCACAGGAATGAGCAGTTCTTC. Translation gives CASSQVGLRRGGHRNEQFF.

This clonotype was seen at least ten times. Written as DNA, the CDR3 is TGCGCCAGCAGCTTTCCCCCGGAGGGGGGGACTGAAGCTTTCTTT. Translation: CASSFPPEGGTEAFF. V gene TRBV5-1 combines with J gene TRBJ1-1, with a possible D match to TRBD1 (6 bases). V gave up 2 bases and J gave up 5 bases, with 16 bases separating them. The CDR3 is 15 amino acids. Germline CDR1 and CDR2: SGHRS and YFSETQ.

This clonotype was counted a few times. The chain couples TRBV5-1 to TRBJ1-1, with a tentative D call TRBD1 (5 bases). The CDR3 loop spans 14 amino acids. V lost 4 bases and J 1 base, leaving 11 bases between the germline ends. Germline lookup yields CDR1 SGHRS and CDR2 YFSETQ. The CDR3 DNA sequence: TGCGCCAGCAGCACCTCTCAGGGGAACACTGAAGCTTTCTTT. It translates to CASSTSQGNTEAFF.

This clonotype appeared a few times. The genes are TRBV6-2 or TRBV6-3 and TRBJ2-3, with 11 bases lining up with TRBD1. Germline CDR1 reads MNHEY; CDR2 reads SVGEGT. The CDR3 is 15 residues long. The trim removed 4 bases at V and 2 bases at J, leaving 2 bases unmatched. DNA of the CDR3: TGTGCCAGCAGTTGGACAGGGGGCCTCACAGATACGCAGTATTTT. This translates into CASSWTGGLTDTQYF.